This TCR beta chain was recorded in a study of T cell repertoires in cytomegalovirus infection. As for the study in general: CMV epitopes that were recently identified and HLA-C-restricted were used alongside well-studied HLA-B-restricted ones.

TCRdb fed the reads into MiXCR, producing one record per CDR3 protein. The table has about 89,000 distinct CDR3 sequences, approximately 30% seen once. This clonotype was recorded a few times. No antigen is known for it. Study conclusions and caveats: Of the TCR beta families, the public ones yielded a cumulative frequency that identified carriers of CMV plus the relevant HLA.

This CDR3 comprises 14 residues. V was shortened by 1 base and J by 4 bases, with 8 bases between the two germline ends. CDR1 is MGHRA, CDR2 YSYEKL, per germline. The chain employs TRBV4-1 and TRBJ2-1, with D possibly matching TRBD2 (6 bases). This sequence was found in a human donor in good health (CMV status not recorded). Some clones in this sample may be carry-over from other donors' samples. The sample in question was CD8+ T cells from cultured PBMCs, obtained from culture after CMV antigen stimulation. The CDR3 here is CASSQGGDYNEQFF. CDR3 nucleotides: TGCGCCAGCAGCCAAGGGGGGGATTACAATGAGCAGTTCTTC.